The entry below describes one T cell receptor beta chain. What it recognizes is unknown. Germline V gene sequence: CDR1 MNHNS, CDR2 SASEGT. V dropped 6 bases and J dropped 4; count of bases not matched to a gene: 8. The CDR3 has 15 residues. TCRdb's table, derived via immunoSEQ multiplex PCR, lists solely in-frame clones and lacks some. The table has roughly 100,000 clones, around 80% seen once. This sample stems from a study of T cell clones after liver transplantation. Study-level information: TCRbeta sequencing after a pre-transplant mixed lymphocyte reaction identified graft-donor-reactive clones, later tracked in post-transplant blood.

Study-wide points: Donor-reactive sequences fell more than third party-reactive ones, suggesting partial deletion.

The TCR sequence derives from a human patient who received a liver transplant. Some T cells could come from the graft donor. The chain links TRBV6-1 to TRBJ2-5; 10 positions match TRBD2. The starting material was CD4+ T cells from blood, obtained roughly 50 months after liver transplant. The CDR3 nucleotides are TGTGCCAGCAGACTAGCGGGAATTCTTGGAGAGACCCAGTACTTC. Amino acids: CASRLAGILGETQYF.